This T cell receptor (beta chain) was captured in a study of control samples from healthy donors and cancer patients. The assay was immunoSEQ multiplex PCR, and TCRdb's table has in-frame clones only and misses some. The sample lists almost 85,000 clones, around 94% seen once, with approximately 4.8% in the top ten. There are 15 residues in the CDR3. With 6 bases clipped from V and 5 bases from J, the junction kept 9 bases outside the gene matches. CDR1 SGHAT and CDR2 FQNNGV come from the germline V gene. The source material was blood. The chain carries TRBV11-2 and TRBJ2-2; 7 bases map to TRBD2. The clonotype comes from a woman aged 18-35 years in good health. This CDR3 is CASRGGGEKTGELFF. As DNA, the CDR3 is TGTGCCAGCAGGGGGGGAGGGGAGAAAACCGGGGAGCTGTTTTTT.